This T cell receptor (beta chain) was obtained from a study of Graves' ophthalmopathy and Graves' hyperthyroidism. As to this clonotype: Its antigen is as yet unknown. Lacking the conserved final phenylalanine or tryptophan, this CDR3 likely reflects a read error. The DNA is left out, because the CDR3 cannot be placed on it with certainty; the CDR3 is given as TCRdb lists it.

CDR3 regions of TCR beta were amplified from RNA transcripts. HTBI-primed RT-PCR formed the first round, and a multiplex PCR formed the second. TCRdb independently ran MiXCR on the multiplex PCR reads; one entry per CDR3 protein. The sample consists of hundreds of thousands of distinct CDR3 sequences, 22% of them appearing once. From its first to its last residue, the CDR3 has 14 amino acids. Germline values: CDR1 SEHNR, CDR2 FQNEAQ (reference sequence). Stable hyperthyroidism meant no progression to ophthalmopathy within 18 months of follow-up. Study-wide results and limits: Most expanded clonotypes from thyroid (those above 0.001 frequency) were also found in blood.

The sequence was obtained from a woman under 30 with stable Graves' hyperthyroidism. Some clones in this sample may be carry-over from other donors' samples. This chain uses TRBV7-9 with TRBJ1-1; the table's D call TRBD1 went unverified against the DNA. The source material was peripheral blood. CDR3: CASSPRQPNTEACL.